This TCR beta chain was sequenced in a study of blood T cell repertoires in COVID-19. The CDR3 extends over 15 amino acids. Germline CDR1 reads SGDLS; CDR2 reads YYNGEE. Trimming took off 3 bases at V and 5 bases at J, with 18 bases between the two ends. Clones were read by immunoSEQ multiplex PCR, and TCRdb kept only the in-frame ones, dropping some. The sample carries about 190,000 clones, more than 60% recorded once. Sequencing was performed on peripheral blood. This chain links TRBV9 with TRBJ2-7; D may be TRBD1 (6 bases). The TCR originated in a woman between 45 and 60 years old with acute or convalescent COVID-19. CDR3 DNA sequence: TGTGCCAGCAGCGGCTCCGGGACAAAAGAGGACGAGCAGTACTTC. It specifies CASSGSGTKEDEQYF.